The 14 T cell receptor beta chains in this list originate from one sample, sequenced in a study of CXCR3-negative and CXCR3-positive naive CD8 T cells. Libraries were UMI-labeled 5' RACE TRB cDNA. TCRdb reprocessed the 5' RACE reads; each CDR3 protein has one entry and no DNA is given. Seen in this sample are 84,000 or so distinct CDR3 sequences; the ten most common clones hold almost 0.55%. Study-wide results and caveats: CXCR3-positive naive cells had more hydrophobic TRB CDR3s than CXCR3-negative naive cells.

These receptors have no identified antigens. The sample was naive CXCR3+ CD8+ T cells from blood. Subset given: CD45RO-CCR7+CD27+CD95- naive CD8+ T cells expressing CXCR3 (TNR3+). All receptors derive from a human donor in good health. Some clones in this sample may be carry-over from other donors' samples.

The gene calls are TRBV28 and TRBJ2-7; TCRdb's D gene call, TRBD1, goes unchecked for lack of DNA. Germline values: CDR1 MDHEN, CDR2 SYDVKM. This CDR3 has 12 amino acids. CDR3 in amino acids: CATRTGDYEQYF.

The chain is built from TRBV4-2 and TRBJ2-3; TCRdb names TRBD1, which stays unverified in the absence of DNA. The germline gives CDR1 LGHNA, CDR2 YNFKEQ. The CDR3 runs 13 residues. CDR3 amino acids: CASSQQTGPTQYF.

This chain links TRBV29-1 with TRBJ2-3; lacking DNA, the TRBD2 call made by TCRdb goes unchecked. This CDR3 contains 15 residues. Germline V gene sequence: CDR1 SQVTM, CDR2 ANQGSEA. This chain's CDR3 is CSVAGLRVVTDTQYF.

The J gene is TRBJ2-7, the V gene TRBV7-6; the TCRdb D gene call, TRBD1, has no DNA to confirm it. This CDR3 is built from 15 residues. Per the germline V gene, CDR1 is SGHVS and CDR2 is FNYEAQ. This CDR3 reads CASSSPGQRAYEQYF. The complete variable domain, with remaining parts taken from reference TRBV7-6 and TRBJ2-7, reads GAGVSQSPRYKVTKRGQDVALRCDPISGHVSLYWYRQALGQGPEFLTYFNYEAQQDKSGLPNDRFSAERPEGSISTLTIQRTEQRDSAMYRCASSSPGQRAYEQYFGPGTRLTVT.

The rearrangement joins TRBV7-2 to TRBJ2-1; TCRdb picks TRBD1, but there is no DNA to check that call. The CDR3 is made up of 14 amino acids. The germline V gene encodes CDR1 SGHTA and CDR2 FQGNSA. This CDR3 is CASNPGGAYNEQFF.

CDR3 in amino acids: CASSLVSGGDEQFF. The chain couples TRBV5-1 to TRBJ2-1; absent DNA, TCRdb's TRBD2 call cannot be checked. Germline V gives CDR1 SGHRS, CDR2 YFSETQ. There are 14 residues in the CDR3.

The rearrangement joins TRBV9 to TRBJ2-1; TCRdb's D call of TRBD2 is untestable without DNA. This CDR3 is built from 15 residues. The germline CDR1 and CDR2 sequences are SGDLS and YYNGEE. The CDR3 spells CASSVGGALYNGQFF.

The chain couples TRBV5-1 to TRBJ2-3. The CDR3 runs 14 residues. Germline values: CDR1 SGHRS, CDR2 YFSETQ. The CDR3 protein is CASSFGQGTDTQYF.

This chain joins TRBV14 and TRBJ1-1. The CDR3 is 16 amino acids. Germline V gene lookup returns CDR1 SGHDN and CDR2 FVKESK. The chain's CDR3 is CASSQDLGVVGTEAFF.

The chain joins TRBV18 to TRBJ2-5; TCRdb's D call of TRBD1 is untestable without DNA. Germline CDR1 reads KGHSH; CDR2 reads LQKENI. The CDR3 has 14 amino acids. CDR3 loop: CASSLGGGFETQYF. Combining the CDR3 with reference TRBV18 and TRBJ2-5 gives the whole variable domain NAGVMQNPRHLVRRRGQEARLRCSPMKGHSHVYWYRQLPEEGLKFMVYLQKENIIDESGMPKERFSAEFPKEGPSILRIQQVVRGDSAAYFCASSLGGGFETQYFGPGTRLLVL.

The CDR3 region is CASRHRGQETQYF. The V and J genes are TRBV2 and TRBJ2-5; TCRdb names TRBD1, which stays unverified in the absence of DNA. The CDR3 sequence is 13 residues long. Germline CDR1 reads SNHLY; CDR2 reads FYNNEI. Looking up the rest from reference TRBV2 and TRBJ2-5 gives the full variable domain: EPEVTQTPSHQVTQMGQEVILRCVPISNHLYFYWYRQILGQKVEFLVSFYNNEISEKSEIFDDQFSVERPDGSNFTLKIRSTKLEDSAMYFCASRHRGQETQYFGPGTRLLVL.

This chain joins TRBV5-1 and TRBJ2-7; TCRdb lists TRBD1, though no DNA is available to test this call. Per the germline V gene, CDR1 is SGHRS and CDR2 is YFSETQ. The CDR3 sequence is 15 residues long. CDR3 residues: CASSHEGGTTYEQYF.

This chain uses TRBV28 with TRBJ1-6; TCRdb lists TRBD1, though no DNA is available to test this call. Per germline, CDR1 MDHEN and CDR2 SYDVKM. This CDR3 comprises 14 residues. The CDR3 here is CASSFGQEDSPLHF.

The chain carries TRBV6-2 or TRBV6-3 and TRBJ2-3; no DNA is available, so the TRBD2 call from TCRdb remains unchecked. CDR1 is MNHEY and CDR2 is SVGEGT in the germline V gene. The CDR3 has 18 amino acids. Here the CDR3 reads CASSRATSGRLSTDTQYF.